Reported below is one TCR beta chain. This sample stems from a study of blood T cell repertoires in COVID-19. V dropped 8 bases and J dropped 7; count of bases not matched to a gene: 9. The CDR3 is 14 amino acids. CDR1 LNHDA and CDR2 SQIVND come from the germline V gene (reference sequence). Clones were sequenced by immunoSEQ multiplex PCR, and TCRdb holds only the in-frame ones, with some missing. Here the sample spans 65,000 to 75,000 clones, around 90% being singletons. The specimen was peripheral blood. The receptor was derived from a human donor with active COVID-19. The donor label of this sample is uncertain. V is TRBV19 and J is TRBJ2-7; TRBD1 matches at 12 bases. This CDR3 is CASQGTGGTGEQYF. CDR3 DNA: TGTGCCAGTCAAGGGACAGGGGGCACGGGGGAGCAGTACTTC. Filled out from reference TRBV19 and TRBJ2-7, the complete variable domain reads DGGITQSPKYLFRKEGQNVTLSCEQNLNHDAMYWYRQDPGQGLRLIYYSQIVNDFQKGDIAEGYSVSREKKESFPLTVTSAQKNPTAFYLCASQGTGGTGEQYFGPGTRLTVT.